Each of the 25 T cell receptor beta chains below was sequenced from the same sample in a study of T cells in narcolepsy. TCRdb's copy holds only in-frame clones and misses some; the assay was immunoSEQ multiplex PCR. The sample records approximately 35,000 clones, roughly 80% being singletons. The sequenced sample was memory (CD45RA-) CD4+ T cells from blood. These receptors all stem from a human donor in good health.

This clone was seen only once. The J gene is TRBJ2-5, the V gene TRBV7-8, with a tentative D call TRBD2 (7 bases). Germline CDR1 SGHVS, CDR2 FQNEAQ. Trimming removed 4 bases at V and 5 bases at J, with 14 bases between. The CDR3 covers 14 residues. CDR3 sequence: CASSSVGGRETQYF. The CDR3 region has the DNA TGTGCCAGCAGCTCAGTCGGGGGGCGGGAGACCCAGTACTTC.

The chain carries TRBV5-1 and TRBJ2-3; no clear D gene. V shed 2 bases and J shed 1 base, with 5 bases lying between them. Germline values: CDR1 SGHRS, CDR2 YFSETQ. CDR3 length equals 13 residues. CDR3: CASSFGGTDTQYF. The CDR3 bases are TGCGCCAGCAGCTTCGGCGGCACAGATACGCAGTATTTT.

The CDR3 DNA follows: TGTGCCAGCAGCTTAATGGGGTGGGGGGAAAAACTGTTTTTT. Amino acid sequence: CASSLMGWGEKLFF. This rearrangement joins TRBV7-8 to TRBJ1-4; a weak D match, TRBD1 (5 bases). CDR1 and CDR2 (germline): SGHVS, FQNEAQ. V was clipped by 2 bases and J by 8 bases, with 12 bases between them. The CDR3 totals 14 residues.

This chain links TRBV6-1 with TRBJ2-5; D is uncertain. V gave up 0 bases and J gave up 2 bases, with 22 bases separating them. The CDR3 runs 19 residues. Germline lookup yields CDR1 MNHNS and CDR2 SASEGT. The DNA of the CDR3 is TGTGCCAGCAGTGAAGCGCTTCGATCAGGTCTACTGAATCAAGAGACCCAGTACTTC. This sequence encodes CASSEALRSGLLNQETQYF.

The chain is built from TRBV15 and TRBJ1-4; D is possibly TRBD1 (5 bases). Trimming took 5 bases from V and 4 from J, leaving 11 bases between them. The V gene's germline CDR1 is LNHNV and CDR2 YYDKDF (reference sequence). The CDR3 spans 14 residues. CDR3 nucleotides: TGTGCCACCAGCCCCGCAGGGATTAATGAAAAACTGTTTTTT. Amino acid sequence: CATSPAGINEKLFF.

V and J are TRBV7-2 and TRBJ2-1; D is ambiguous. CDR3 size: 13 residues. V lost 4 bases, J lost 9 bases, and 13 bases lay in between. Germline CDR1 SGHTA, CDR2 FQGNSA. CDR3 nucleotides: TGTGCCAGCAGCTATCAATCGGGTCGTGAGCAGTTCTTC. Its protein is CASSYQSGREQFF.

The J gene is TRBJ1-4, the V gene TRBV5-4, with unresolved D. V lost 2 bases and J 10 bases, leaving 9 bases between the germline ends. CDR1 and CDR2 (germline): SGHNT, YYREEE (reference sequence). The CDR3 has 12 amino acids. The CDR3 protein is CASSLSGGKLFF. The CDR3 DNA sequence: TGTGCCAGCAGCTTATCCGGTGGAAAACTGTTTTTT.

CDR3 sequence: CAPVGPPNTGELFF. The DNA of the CDR3 is TGTGCCCCTGTCGGGCCACCGAACACCGGGGAGCTGTTTTTT. J is TRBJ2-2 and V is TRBV19; D remains unclear. Germline CDR1 is LNHDA and CDR2 is SQIVND (reference sequence). V lost 11 bases and J 0 bases, leaving 13 bases between the germline ends. The length of the CDR3 is 14 residues. Full variable domain (missing parts from reference TRBV19 and TRBJ2-2): DGGITQSPKYLFRKEGQNVTLSCEQNLNHDAMYWYRQDPGQGLRLIYYSQIVNDFQKGDIAEGYSVSREKKESFPLTVTSAQKNPTAFYLCAPVGPPNTGELFFGEGSRLTVL.

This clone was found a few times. In nucleotides, the CDR3 is TGTGCCAGCAACGACGGGGACCACGAGCAGTACTTC. Protein: CASNDGDHEQYF. The genes are TRBV7-9 and TRBJ2-7, with D perhaps assigned TRBD1 or TRBD2 (5 bases each). Germline lookup yields CDR1 SEHNR and CDR2 FQNEAQ (reference sequence). The CDR3 extends over 12 amino acids. V lost 7 bases to trimming and J lost 5 bases, with 12 bases between them.

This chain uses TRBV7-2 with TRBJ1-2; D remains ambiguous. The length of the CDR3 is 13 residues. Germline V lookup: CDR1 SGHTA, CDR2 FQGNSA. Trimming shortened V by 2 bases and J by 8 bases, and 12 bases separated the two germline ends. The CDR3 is CASSLQASRGYTF. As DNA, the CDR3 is TGTGCCAGCAGCTTACAGGCTTCGCGGGGCTACACCTTC.

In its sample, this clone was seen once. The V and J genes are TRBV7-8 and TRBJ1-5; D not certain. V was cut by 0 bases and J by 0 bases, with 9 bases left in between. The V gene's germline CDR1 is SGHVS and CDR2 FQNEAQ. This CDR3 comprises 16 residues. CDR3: CASSLAPTDSNQPQHF. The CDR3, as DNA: TGTGCCAGCAGCTTAGCGCCAACCGATAGCAATCAGCCCCAGCATTTT.

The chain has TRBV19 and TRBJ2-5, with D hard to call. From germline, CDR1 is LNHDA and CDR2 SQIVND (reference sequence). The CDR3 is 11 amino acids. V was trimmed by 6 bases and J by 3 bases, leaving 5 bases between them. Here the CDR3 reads CASRKEETQYF. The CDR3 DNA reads TGTGCCAGTAGAAAGGAAGAGACCCAGTACTTC.

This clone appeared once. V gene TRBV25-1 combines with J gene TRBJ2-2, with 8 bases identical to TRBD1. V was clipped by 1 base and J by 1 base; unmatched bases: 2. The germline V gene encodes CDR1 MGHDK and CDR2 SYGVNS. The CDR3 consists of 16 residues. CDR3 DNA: TGTGCCAGCAGTGAATTCGACAGGGGGAACACCGGGGAGCTGTTTTTT. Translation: CASSEFDRGNTGELFF.

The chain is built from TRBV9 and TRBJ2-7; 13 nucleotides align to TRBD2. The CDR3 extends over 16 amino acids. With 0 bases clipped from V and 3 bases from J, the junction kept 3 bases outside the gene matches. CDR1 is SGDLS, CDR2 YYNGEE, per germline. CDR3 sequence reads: CASSVGTSGGFYEQYF. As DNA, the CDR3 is TGTGCCAGCAGCGTAGGGACTAGCGGGGGTTTCTACGAGCAGTACTTC.

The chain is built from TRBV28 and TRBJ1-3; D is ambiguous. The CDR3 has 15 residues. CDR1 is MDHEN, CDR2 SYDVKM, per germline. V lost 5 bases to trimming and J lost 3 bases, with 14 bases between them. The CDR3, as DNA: TGTGCCAGCAGTCTTTCCGGGCTAGGTGGAAACACCATATATTTT. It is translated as CASSLSGLGGNTIYF.

The CDR3 spells CASMGVGSYEQYF. CDR3 nucleotides: TGTGCCAGCATGGGGGTCGGGTCCTACGAGCAGTACTTC. The genes are TRBV25-1 and TRBJ2-7; either TRBD1 or TRBD2 may supply D (5 bases each). This CDR3 spans 13 amino acids. Between the trimmed V and J ends, which lost 7 bases and 1 base, there was a span of 11 bases. Germline CDR1 is MGHDK and CDR2 is SYGVNS.

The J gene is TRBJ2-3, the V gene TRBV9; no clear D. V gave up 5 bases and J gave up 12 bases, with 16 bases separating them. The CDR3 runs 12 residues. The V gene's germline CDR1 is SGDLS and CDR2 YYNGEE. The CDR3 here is CASSHPGSSQYF. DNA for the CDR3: TGTGCCAGCAGTCACCCCGGTAGCTCCCAGTATTTT.

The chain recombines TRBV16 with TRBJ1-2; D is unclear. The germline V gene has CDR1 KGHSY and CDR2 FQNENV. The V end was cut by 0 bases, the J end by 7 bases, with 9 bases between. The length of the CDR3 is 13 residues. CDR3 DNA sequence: TGTGCCAGCAGCCAATCGGTGGTCAGTGGCTACACCTTC. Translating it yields CASSQSVVSGYTF.

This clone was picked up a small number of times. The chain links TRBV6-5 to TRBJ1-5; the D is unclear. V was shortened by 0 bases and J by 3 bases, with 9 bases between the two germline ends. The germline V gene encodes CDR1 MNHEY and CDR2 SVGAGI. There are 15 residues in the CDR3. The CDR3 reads CASSYSIGVNQPQHF. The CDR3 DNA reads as TGTGCCAGCAGTTACTCGATAGGCGTCAATCAGCCCCAGCATTTT.

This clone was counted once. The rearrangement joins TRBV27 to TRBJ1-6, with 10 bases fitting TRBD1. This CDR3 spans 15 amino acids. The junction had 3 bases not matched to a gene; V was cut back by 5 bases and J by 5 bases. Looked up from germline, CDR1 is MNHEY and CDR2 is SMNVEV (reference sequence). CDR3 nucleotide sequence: TGTGCCAGCAGTGACGGACAGGGGGATAATTCACCCCTCCACTTT. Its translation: CASSDGQGDNSPLHF.

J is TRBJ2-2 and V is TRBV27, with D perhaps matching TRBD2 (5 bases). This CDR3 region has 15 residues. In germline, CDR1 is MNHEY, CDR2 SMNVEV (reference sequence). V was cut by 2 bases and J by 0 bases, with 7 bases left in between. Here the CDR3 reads CASSLIGANTGELFF. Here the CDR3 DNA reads TGTGCCAGCAGTTTAATCGGGGCGAACACCGGGGAGCTGTTTTTT.

CDR3 sequence: CASSLKDTQYF. CDR3 in DNA: TGTGCCAGCAGCTTAAAAGATACGCAGTATTTT. The rearrangement joins TRBV7-6 to TRBJ2-3; D is undetermined. This CDR3 comprises 11 residues. V lost 2 bases to trimming and J lost 5 bases, with 2 bases between them. Germline values: CDR1 SGHVS, CDR2 FNYEAQ.

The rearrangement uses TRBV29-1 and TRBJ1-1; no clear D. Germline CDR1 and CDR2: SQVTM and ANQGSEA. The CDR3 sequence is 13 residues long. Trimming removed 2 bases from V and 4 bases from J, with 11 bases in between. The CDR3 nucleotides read TGCAGCGTTGAATCCGGGCTGGGCACTGAAGCTTTCTTT. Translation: CSVESGLGTEAFF.

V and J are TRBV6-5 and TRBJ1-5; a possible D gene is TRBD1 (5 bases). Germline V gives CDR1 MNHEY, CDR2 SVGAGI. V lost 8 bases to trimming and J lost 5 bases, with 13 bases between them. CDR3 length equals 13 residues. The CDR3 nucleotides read TGTGCCAGCGCCCCGGGGGGAGATCAGCCCCAGCATTTT. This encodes CASAPGGDQPQHF.

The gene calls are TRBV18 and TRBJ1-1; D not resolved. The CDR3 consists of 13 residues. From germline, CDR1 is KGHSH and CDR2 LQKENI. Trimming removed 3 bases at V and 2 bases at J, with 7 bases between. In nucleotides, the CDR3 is TGTGCCAGCTCACCGCTTGAAAACACTGAAGCTTTCTTT. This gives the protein CASSPLENTEAFF.